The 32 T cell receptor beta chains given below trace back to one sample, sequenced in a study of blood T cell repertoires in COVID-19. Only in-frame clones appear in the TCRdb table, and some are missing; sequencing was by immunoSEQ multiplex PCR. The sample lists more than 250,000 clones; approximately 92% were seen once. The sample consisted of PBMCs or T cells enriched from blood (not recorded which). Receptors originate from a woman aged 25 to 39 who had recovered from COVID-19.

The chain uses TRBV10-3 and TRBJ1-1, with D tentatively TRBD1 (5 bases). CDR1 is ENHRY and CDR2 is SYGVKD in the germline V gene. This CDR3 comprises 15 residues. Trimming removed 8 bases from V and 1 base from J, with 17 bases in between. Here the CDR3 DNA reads TGTGCCATCCAAGACCAGGGCGCACGGAACACTGAAGCTTTCTTT. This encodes CAIQDQGARNTEAFF.

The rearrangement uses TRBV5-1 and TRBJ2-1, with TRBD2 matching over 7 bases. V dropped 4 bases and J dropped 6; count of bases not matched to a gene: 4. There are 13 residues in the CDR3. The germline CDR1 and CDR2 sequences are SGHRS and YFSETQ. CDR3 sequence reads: CASSRGTTNEQFF. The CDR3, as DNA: TGCGCCAGCAGCAGAGGGACTACCAATGAGCAGTTCTTC.

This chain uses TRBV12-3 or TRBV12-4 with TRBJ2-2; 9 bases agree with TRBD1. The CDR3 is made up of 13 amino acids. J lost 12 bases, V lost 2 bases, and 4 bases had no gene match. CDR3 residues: CASSLSGTGQLFF. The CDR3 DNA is TGTGCCAGCAGTTTATCAGGGACAGGGCAGCTGTTTTTT.

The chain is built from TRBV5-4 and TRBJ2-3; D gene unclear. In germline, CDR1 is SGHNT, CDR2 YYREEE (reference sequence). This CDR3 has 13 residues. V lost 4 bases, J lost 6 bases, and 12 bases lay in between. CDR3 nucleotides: TGTGCCAGCAGCCCCGAGGCATGGGATACGCAGTATTTT. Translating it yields CASSPEAWDTQYF.

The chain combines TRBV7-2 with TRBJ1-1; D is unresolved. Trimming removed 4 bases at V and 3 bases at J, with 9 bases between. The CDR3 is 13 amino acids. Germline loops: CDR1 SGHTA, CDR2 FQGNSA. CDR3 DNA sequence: TGTGCCAGCAGCTCTAGGCGAGACACTGAAGCTTTCTTT. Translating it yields CASSSRRDTEAFF.

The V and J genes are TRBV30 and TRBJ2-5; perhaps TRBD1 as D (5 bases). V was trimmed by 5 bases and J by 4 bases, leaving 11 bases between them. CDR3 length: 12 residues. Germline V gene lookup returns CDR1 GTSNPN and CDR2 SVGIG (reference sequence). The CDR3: CAWDQGSETQYF. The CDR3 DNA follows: TGTGCCTGGGACCAGGGATCAGAGACCCAGTACTTC.

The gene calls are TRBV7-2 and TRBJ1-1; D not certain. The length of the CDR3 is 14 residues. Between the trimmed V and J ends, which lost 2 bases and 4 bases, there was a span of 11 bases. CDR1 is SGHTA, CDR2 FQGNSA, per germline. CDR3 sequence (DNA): TGTGCCAGCAGCTTACTCCCTTCCCCCACTGAAGCTTTCTTT. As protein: CASSLLPSPTEAFF.

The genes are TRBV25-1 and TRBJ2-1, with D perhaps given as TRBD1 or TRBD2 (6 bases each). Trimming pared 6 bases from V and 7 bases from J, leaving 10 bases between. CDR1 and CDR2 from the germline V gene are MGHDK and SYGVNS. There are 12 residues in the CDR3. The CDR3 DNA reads TGTGCCAGCAGCGAAGGGGGGAATGAGCAGTTCTTC. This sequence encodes CASSEGGNEQFF.

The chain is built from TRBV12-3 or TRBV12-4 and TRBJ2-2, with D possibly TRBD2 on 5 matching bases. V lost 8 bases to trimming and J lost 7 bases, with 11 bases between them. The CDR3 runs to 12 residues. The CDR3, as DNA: TGTGCCAGCGGTTCTAGCAGCGGGGAGCTGTTTTTT. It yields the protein CASGSSSGELFF.

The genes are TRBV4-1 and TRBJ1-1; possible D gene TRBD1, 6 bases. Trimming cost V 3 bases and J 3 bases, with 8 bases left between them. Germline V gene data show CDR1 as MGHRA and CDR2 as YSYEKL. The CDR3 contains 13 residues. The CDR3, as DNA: TGCGCCAGCAGCCAGTACAGGGACACTGAAGCTTTCTTT. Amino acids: CASSQYRDTEAFF.

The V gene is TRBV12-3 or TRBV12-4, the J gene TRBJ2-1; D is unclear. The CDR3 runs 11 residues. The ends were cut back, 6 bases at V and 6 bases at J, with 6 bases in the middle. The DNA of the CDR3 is TGTGCCAGCAGCCAGTCCAATGAGCAGTTCTTC. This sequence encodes CASSQSNEQFF.

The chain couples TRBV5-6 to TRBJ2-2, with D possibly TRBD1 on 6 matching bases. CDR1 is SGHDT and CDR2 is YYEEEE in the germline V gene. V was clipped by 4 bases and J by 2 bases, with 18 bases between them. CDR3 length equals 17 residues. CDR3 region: CASSSPPGTQNTGELFF. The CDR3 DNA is TGTGCCAGCAGCAGCCCCCCCGGGACACAAAACACCGGGGAGCTGTTTTTT.

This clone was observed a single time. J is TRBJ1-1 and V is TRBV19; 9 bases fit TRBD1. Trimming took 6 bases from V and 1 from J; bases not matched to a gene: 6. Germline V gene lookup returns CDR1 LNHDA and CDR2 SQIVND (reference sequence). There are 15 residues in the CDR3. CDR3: CASSKEGQGNTEAFF. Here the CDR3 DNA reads TGTGCCAGTAGCAAAGAGGGACAGGGGAACACTGAAGCTTTCTTT.

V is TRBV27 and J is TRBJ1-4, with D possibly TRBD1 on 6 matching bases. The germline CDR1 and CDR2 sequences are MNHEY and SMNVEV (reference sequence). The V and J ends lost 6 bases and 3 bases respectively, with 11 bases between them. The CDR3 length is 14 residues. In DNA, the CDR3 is TGTGCCAGCAGAAGGGGGTCGGCTAATGAAAAACTGTTTTTT. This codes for CASRRGSANEKLFF.

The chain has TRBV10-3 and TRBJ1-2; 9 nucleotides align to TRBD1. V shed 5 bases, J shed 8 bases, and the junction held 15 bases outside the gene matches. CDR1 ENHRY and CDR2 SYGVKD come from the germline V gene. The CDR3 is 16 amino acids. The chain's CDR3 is CAISTGTGPKGGGYTF. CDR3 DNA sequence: TGTGCCATCAGTACCGGGACAGGGCCAAAGGGCGGCGGCTACACCTTC.

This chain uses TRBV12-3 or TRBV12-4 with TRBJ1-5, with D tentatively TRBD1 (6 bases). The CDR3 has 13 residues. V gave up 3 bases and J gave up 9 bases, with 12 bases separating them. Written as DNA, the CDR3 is TGTGCCAGCAGTTTGGACAGCCCCGGGCCCCAGCATTTT. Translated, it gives CASSLDSPGPQHF.

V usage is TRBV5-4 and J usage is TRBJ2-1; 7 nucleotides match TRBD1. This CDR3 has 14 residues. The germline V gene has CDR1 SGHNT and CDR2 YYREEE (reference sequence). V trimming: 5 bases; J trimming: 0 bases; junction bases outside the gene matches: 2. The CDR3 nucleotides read TGTGCCAGCAGGGGGACAGACTCCTACAATGAGCAGTTCTTC. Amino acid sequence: CASRGTDSYNEQFF. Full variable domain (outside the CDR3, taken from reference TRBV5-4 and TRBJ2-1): ETGVTQSPTHLIKTRGQQVTLRCSSQSGHNTVSWYQQALGQGPQFIFQYYREEENGRGNFPPRFSGLQFPNYSSELNVNALELDDSALYLCASRGTDSYNEQFFGPGTRLTVL.

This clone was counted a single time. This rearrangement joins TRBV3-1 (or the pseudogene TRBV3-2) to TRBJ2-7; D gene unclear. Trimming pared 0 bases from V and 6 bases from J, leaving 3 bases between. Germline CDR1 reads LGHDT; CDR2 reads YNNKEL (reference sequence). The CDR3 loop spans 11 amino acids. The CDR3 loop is CASSQDSEQYF. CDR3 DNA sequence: TGTGCCAGCAGCCAAGACTCCGAGCAGTACTTC.

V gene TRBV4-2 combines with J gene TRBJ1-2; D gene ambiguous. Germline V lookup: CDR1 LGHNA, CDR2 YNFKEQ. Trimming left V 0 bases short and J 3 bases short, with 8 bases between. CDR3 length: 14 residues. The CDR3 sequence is CASSQETEHYGYTF. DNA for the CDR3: TGTGCCAGCAGCCAAGAAACAGAGCACTATGGCTACACCTTC.

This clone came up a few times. The CDR3, as DNA: TGTGCCAGCAGCCAAGATCTGGGCGGGGCGCGCTACGAGCAGTACTTC. Encoded protein: CASSQDLGGARYEQYF. This rearrangement joins TRBV3-1 (or the pseudogene TRBV3-2) to TRBJ2-7; possibly TRBD2 for D (6 bases). The V gene's germline CDR1 is LGHDT and CDR2 YNNKEL (reference sequence). Between the trimmed V and J ends, which lost 0 bases and 3 bases, there was a span of 15 bases. The CDR3 loop spans 16 amino acids.

In DNA form, the CDR3 reads TGTGCCAGCAGCTTCGCAGGGTCAGATGGCTACACCTTC. Translating it yields CASSFAGSDGYTF. This chain uses TRBV11-3 with TRBJ1-2; D is possibly TRBD1 (5 bases). The CDR3 spans 13 residues. Germline V gives CDR1 SGHNT, CDR2 YENEEA. Trimming shortened V by 3 bases and J by 6 bases, and 11 bases separated the two germline ends.

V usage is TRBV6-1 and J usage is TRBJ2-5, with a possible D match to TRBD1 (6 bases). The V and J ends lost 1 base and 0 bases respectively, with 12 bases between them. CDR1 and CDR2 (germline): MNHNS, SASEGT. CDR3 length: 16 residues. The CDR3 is CASSEGTARYQETQYF. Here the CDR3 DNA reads TGTGCCAGCAGTGAAGGGACAGCAAGGTACCAAGAGACCCAGTACTTC.

DNA for the CDR3: TGTGCCAGCAGCACCCGACAGGAGGTCGGGGAGCAGTACTTC. Its protein product is CASSTRQEVGEQYF. J is TRBJ2-7 and V is TRBV7-2; perhaps TRBD1 as D (6 bases). Trimming took off 5 bases at V and 7 bases at J, with 18 bases between the two ends. The germline V gene encodes CDR1 SGHTA and CDR2 FQGNSA. This CDR3 contains 14 residues.

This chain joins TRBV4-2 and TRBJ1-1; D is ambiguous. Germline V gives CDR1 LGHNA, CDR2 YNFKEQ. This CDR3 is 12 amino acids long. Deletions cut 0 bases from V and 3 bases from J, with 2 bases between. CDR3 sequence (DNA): TGTGCCAGCAGCCAAGACGACACTGAAGCTTTCTTT. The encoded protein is CASSQDDTEAFF.

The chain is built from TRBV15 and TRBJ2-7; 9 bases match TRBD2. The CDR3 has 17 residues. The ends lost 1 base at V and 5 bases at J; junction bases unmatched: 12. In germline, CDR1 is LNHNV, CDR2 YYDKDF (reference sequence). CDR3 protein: CATSRGGWGGRANEQYF. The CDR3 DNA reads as TGTGCCACCAGCAGAGGGGGCTGGGGCGGGAGGGCCAACGAGCAGTACTTC.

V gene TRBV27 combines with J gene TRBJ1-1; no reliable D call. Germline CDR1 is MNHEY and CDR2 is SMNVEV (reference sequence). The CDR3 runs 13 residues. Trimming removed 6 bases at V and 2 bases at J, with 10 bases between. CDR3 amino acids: CASRDSINTEAFF. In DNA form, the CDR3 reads TGTGCCAGCAGGGACTCCATAAACACTGAAGCTTTCTTT.

The CDR3: CASSPSGRGEQYF. CDR3 DNA: TGTGCCAGCAGCCCCTCCGGAAGGGGCGAGCAGTACTTC. This chain links TRBV9 with TRBJ2-7; D perhaps matches TRBD1 (5 bases). The V gene's germline CDR1 is SGDLS and CDR2 YYNGEE. The CDR3 loop spans 13 amino acids. V shed 4 bases and J shed 6 bases, with 14 bases lying between them.

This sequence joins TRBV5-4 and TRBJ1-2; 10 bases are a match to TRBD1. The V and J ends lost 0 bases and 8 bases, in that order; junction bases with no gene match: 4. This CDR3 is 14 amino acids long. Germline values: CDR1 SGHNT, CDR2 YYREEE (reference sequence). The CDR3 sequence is CASSLGQGAGGYTF. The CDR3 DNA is TGTGCCAGCAGCTTGGGACAGGGGGCAGGGGGCTACACCTTC.

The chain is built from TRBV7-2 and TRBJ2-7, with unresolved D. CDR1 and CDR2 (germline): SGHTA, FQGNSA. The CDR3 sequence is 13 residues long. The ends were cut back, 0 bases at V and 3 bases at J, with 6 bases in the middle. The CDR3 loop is CASSLATGYEQYF. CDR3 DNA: TGTGCCAGCAGCTTAGCGACGGGCTACGAGCAGTACTTC.

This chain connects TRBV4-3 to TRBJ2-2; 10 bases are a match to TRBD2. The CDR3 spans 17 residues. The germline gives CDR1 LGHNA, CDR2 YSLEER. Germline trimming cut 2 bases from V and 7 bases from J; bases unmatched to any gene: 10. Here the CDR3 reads CASSQRTSGPRDGELFF. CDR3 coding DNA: TGCGCCAGCAGCCAACGGACTAGCGGACCTCGGGACGGGGAGCTGTTTTTT.

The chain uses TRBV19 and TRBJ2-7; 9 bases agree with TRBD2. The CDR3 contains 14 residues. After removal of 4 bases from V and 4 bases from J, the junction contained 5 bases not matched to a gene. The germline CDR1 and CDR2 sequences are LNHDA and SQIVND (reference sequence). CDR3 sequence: CASSKAGGLYEQYF. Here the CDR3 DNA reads TGTGCCAGTAGTAAAGCGGGGGGCTTGTACGAGCAGTACTTC. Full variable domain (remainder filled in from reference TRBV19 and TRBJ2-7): DGGITQSPKYLFRKEGQNVTLSCEQNLNHDAMYWYRQDPGQGLRLIYYSQIVNDFQKGDIAEGYSVSREKKESFPLTVTSAQKNPTAFYLCASSKAGGLYEQYFGPGTRLTVT.

Here the CDR3 DNA reads TGTGCCAGTAGCCCAACAGGGGTGGGCACTGAAGCTTTCTTT. Its translation is CASSPTGVGTEAFF. The chain has TRBV19 and TRBJ1-1; 7 nucleotides match TRBD1. The V gene's germline CDR1 is LNHDA and CDR2 SQIVND (reference sequence). Trimming took 6 bases from V and 4 from J; bases not matched to a gene: 8. There are 14 residues in the CDR3. Combining the CDR3 with reference TRBV19 and TRBJ1-1 gives the whole variable domain DGGITQSPKYLFRKEGQNVTLSCEQNLNHDAMYWYRQDPGQGLRLIYYSQIVNDFQKGDIAEGYSVSREKKESFPLTVTSAQKNPTAFYLCASSPTGVGTEAFFGQGTRLTVV.